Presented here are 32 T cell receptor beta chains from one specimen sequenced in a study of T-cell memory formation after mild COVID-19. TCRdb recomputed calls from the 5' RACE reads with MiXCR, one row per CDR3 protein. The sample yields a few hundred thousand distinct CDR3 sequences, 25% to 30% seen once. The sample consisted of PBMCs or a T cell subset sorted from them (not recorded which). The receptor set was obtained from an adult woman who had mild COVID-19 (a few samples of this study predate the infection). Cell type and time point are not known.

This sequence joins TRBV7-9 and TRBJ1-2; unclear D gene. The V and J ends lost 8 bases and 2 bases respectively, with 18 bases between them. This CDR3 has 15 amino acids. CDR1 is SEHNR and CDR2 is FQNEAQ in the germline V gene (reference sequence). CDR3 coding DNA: TGTGCCAGCTCCTCTCTAGTCACAGTCAACTATGGCTACACCTTC. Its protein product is CASSSLVTVNYGYTF.

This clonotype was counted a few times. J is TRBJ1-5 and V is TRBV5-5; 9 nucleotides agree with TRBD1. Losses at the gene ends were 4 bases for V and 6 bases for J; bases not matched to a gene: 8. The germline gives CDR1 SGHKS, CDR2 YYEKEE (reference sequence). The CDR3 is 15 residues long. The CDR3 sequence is CASSRTGGVGQPQHF. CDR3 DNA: TGTGCCAGCAGCCGTACAGGGGGCGTGGGTCAGCCCCAGCATTTT.

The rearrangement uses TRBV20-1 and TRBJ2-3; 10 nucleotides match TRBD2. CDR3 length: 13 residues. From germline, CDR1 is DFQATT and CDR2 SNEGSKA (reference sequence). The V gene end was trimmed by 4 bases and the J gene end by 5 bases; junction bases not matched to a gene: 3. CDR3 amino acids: CSATLAGGDTQYF. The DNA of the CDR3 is TGCAGTGCTACCTTAGCGGGAGGAGATACGCAGTATTTT.

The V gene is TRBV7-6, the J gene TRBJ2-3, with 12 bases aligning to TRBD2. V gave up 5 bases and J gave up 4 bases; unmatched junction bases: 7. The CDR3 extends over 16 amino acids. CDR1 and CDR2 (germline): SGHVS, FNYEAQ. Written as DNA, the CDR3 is TGTGCCAGCAGCCCGATGACTAGCGGGAGTGCAGATACGCAGTATTTT. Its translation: CASSPMTSGSADTQYF. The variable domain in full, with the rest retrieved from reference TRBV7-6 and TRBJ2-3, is GAGVSQSPRYKVTKRGQDVALRCDPISGHVSLYWYRQALGQGPEFLTYFNYEAQQDKSGLPNDRFSAERPEGSISTLTIQRTEQRDSAMYRCASSPMTSGSADTQYFGPGTRLTVL.

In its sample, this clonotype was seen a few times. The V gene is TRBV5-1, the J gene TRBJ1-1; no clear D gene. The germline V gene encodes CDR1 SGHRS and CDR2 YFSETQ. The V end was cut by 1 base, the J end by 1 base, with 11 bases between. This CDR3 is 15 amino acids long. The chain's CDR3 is CASSLYGRKNTEAFF. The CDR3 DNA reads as TGCGCCAGCAGCTTGTATGGCAGAAAGAACACTGAAGCTTTCTTT.

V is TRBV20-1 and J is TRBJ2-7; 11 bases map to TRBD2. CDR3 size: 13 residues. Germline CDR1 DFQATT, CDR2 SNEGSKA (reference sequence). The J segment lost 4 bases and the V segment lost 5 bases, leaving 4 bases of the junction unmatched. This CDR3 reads CSAPTSGVYEQYF. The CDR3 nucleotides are TGCAGTGCTCCGACTAGCGGGGTGTACGAGCAGTACTTC.

CDR3 residues: CASSSGTGGFGYTF. CDR3 in DNA: TGTGCCAGCAGCTCCGGGACAGGGGGCTTTGGCTACACCTTC. The chain links TRBV13 to TRBJ1-2; 12 bases agree with TRBD1. The CDR3 extends over 14 amino acids. Germline V gives CDR1 PRHDT, CDR2 FYEKMQ (reference sequence). With 4 bases clipped from V and 7 bases from J, the junction kept 4 bases outside the gene matches.

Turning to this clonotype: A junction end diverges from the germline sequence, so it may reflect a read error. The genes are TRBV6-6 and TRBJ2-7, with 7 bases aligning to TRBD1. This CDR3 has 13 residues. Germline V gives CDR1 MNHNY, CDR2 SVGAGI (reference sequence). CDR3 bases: TGTGCCAGCAGTTCGGGACAGAACTACGAGCGGTACTTC. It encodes CASSSGQNYERYF.

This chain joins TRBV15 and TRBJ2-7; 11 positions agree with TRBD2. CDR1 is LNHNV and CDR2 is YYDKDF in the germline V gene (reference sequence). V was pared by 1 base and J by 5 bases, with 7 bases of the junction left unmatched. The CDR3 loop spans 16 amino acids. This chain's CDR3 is CATSRAQLAGVHEQYF. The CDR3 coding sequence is TGTGCCACCAGCAGAGCACAACTAGCGGGAGTGCACGAGCAGTACTTC.

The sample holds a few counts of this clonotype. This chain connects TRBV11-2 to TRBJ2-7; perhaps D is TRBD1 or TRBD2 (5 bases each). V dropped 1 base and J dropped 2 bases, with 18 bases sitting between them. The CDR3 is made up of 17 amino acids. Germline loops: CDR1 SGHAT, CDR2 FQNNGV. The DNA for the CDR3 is TGTGCCAGCAGCTTAGCCCAACCCGGGACGGCCACCTACGAGCAGTACTTC. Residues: CASSLAQPGTATYEQYF.

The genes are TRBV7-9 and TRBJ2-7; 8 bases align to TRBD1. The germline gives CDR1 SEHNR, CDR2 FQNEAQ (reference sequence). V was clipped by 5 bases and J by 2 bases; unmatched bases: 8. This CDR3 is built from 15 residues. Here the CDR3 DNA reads TGTGCCAGCAGCACCACCGGGACAGGAGCCTACGAGCAGTACTTC. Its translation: CASSTTGTGAYEQYF. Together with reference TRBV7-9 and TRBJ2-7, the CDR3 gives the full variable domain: DTGVSQNPRHKITKRGQNVTFRCDPISEHNRLYWYRQTLGQGPEFLTYFQNEAQLEKSRLLSDRFSAERPKGSFSTLEIQRTEQGDSAMYLCASSTTGTGAYEQYFGPGTRLTVT.

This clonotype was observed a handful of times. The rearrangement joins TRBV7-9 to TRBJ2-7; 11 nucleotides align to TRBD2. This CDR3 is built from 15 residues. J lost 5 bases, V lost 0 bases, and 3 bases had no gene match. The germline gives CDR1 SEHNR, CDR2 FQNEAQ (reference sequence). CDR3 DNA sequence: TGTGCCAGCAGCTTAGCGCAGACTAGCGGGGACGAGCAGTACTTC. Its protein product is CASSLAQTSGDEQYF.

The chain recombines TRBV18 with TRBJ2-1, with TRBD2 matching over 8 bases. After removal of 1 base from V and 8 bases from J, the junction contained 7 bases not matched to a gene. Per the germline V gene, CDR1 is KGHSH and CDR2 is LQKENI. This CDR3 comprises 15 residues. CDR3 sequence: CASSPQRELGHEQFF. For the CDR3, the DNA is TGTGCCAGCTCACCACAGCGGGAGCTTGGGCATGAGCAGTTCTTC.

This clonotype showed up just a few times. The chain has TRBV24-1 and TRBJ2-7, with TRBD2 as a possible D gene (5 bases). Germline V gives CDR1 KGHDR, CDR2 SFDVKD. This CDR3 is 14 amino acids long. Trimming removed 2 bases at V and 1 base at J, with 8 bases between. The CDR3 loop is CATSDSGNSYEQYF. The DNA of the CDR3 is TGTGCCACCAGTGATTCCGGGAATTCCTACGAGCAGTACTTC.

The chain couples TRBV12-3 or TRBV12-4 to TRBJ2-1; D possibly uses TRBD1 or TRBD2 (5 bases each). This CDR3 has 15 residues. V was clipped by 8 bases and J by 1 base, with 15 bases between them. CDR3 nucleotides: TGTGCCAGCTGCCCGACATGGGGGTCCTACAATGAGCAGTTCTTC. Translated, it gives CASCPTWGSYNEQFF.

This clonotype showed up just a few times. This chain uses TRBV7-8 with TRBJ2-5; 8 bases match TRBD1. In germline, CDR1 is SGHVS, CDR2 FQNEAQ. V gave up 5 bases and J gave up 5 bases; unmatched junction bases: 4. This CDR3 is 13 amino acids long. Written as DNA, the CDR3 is TGTGCCAGCAGCCCCCGACAGGGGGAGACCCAGTACTTC. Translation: CASSPRQGETQYF.

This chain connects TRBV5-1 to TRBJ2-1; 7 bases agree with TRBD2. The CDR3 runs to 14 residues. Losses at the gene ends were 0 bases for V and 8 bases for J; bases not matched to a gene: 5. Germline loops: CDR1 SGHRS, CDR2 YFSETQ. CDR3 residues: CASSLVVAGDEQFF. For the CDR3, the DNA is TGCGCCAGCAGCTTGGTGGTAGCGGGTGATGAGCAGTTCTTC.

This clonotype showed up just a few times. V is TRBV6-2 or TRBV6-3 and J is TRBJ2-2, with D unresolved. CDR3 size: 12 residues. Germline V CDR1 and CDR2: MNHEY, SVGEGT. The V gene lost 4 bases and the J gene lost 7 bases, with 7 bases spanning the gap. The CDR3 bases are TGTGCCAGCAGTTCTTTCGTCGGGGAGCTGTTTTTT. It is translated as CASSSFVGELFF.

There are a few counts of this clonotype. For the CDR3, the DNA is TGCGCCAGCAGCCAGGTGGCGGGAGGGATTAATGAGCAGTTCTTC. This codes for CASSQVAGGINEQFF. The rearrangement joins TRBV4-3 to TRBJ2-1, with 9 bases that match TRBD2. The V and J ends lost 3 bases and 7 bases, in that order; junction bases with no gene match: 7. Germline assignment: CDR1 LGHNA and CDR2 YSLEER. This CDR3 is built from 15 residues.

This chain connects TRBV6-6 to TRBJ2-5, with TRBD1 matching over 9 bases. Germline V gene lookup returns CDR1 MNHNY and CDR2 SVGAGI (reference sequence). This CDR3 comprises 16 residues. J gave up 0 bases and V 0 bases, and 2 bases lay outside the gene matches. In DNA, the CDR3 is TGTGCCAGCAGTTACTCGGGACAGGGCCACCAAGAGACCCAGTACTTC. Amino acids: CASSYSGQGHQETQYF.

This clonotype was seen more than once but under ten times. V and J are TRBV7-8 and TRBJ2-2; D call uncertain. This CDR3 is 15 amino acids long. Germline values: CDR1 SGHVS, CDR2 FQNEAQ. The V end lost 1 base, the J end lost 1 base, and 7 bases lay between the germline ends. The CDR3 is CASSLVGGNTGELFF. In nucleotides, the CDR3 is TGTGCCAGCAGCTTAGTCGGCGGGAACACCGGGGAGCTGTTTTTT.

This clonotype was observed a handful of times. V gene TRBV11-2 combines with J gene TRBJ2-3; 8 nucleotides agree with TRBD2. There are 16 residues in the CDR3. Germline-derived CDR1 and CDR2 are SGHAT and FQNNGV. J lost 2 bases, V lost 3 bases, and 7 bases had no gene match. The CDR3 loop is CASSLGTRGPTDTQYF. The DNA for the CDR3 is TGTGCCAGCAGCTTGGGGACTAGGGGACCCACAGATACGCAGTATTTT.

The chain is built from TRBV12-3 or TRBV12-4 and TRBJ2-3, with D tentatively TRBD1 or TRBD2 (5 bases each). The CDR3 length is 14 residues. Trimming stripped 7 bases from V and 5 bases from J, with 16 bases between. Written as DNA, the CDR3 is TGTGCCAGCACTCGGGACCCTAATGGAGATACGCAGTATTTT. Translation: CASTRDPNGDTQYF.

The CDR3 region has the DNA TGTGCCAGCAGCATAACTAGCGGGAGGTCTGATACGCAGTATTTT. It codes for CASSITSGRSDTQYF. This rearrangement joins TRBV11-2 to TRBJ2-3; 12 positions agree with TRBD2. From germline, CDR1 is SGHAT and CDR2 FQNNGV. CDR3 length equals 15 residues. J gave up 6 bases and V 5 bases, and 6 bases lay outside the gene matches.

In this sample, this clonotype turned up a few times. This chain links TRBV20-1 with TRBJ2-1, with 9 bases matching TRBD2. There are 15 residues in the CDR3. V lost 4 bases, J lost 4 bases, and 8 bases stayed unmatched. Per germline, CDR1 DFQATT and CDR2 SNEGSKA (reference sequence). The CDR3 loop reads CSANRPGLAYNEQFF. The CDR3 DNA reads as TGCAGTGCTAACCGTCCGGGACTAGCATACAATGAGCAGTTCTTC.

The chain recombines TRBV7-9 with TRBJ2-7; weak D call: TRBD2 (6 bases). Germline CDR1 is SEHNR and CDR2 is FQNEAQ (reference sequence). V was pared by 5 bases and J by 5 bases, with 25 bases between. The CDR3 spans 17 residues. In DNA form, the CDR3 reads TGTGCCAGCAGCCCCCTGTTTATAGGAGGGGCAGAAAACGAGCAGTACTTC. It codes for CASSPLFIGGAENEQYF.

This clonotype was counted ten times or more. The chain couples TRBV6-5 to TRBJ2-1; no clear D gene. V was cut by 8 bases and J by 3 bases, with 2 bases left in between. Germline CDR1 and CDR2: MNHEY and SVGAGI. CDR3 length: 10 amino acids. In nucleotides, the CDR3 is TGTGCCAGCGGCTACAATGAGCAGTTCTTC. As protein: CASGYNEQFF.

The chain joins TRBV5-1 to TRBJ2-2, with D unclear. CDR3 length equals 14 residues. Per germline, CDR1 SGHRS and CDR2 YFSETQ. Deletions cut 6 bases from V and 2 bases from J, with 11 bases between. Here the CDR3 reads CASTRHSNTGELFF. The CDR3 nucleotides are TGCGCCAGCACTAGGCACAGCAACACCGGGGAGCTGTTTTTT.

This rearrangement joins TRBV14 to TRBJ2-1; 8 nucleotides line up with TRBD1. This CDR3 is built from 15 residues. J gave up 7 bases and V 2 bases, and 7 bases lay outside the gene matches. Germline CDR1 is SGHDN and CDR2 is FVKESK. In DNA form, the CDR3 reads TGTGCCAGCAGCCAACCTAGGACAGGGCTAAATGAGCAGTTCTTC. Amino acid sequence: CASSQPRTGLNEQFF. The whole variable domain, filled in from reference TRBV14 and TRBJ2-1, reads EAGVTQFPSHSVIEKGQTVTLRCDPISGHDNLYWYRRVMGKEIKFLLHFVKESKQDESGMPNNRFLAERTGGTYSTLKVQPAELEDSGVYFCASSQPRTGLNEQFFGPGTRLTVL.

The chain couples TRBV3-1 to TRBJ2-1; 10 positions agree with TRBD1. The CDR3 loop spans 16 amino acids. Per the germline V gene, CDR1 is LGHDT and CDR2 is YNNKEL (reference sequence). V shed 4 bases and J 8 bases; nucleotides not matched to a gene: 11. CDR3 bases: TGTGCCAGCAGCCCCATTCCGGGGACAGGGGAAGATGAGCAGTTCTTC. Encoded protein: CASSPIPGTGEDEQFF.

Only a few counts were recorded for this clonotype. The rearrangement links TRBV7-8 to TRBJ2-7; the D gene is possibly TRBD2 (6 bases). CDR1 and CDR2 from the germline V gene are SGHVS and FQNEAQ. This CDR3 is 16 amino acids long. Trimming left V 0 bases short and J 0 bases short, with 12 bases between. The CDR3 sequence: CASSLAGLTASYEQYF. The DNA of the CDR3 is TGTGCCAGCAGCTTAGCAGGACTAACGGCCTCCTACGAGCAGTACTTC.

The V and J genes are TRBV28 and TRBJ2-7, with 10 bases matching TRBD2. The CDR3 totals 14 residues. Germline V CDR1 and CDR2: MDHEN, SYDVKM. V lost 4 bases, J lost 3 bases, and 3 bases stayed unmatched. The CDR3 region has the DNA TGTGCCAGCAGTTCGAGGACTAGCGGCTACGAGCAGTACTTC. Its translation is CASSSRTSGYEQYF.